The clone carrying this T cell receptor (beta chain) has a handful of counts. What it binds is unknown. These data belong to a study of shared clonotypes between healthy human individuals. Regarding the study as a whole: With a handful of donors compared, around 5% of naive CD4 clonotypes were shared. A reduction in generation probabilities was seen for non-shared clonotypes relative to those shared by all four donors.

Data came from immunoSEQ multiplex PCR; TCRdb stores just in-frame clones and leaves some out. The sample has roughly 2,500,000 clones, 93% seen once; the top ten hold 0.36%. This CDR3 region has 13 residues. The germline V gene has CDR1 SQVTM and CDR2 ANQGSEA. V lost 5 bases to trimming and J lost 4 bases; unmatched junction nucleotides: 7. The sequenced sample was naive CD4+ T cells from PBMCs. Subset given: CD45RA+ positively selected. The TCR was taken from a man between 18 and 29 years old in good health. Some clones in this sample may be carry-over from other donors' samples. J is TRBJ1-1 and V is TRBV29-1; 7 nucleotides align to TRBD1. CDR3: CSVRQGGATEAFF. CDR3 sequence (DNA): TGCAGCGTTAGACAGGGAGGTGCCACTGAAGCTTTCTTT.